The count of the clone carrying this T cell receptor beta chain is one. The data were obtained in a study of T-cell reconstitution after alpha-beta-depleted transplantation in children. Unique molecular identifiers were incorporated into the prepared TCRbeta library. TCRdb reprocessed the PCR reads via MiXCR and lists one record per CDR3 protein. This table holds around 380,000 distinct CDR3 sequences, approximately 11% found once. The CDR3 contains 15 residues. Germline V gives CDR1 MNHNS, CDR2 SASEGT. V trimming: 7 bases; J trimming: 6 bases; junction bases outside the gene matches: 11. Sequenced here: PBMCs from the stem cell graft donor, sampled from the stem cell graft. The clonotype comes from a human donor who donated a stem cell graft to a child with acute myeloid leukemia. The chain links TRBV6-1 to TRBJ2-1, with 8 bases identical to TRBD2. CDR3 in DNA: TGTGCCAGCATTGCCCCCGGGACTAGATCCAATGAGCAGTTCTTC. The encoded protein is CASIAPGTRSNEQFF.